A selection of T cell receptor beta chains follows, all from one sample in a study of PD-1 blockade in classical Hodgkin lymphoma. Profiled with immunoSEQ multiplex PCR; TCRdb holds only in-frame clones, not every one. Of about 41,000 clones listed, 76% were seen once; the top ten hold around 24%. This sample comprised peripheral blood mononuclear cells (PBMCs), obtained at baseline. The receptors here all came from a human donor with classical Hodgkin lymphoma. CDR3s include the opening cysteine and the closing phenylalanine or tryptophan. The order of the fields is J gene, clone size, V gene, D gene, CDR3 DNA, CDR3 protein. A D gene is named only where the DNA matches it firmly. Where a row states a size, it is once, few, many or the class of an expanded clone; other rows omit it.

J: TRBJ2-1
size: -
V: TRBV9
D: -
DNA: TGTGCCAGCAGCCCTCGACTGAGCTCCTACAATGAGCAGTTCTTC
CDR3: CASSPRLSSYNEQFF

J: TRBJ1-5
size: -
V: TRBV29-1
D: -
DNA: TGCAGCGTGGGGGGCAGAGGGGATCAGCCCCAGCATTTT
CDR3: CSVGGRGDQPQHF

J: TRBJ1-1
size: -
V: TRBV19
D: -
DNA: TGTGCCAGTAGTCATAGGGGGGATGGCACTGAAGCTTTCTTT
CDR3: CASSHRGDGTEAFF

J: TRBJ2-4
size: -
V: TRBV27
D: -
DNA: TGTGCCAGCAGTTACTCGGTCAAAAACATTCAGTACTTC
CDR3: CASSYSVKNIQYF

J: TRBJ2-1
size: once
V: TRBV7-2
D: -
DNA: TGTGCCAGCAGCTTAGCTGGGGGTAAGTTCGGTGAGCAGTTCTTC
CDR3: CASSLAGGKFGEQFF

J: TRBJ2-2
size: -
V: TRBV7-2
D: -
DNA: TGTGCCAGCAGCTTATCGCCCCTCACCGGGGAGCTGTTTTTT
CDR3: CASSLSPLTGELFF

J: TRBJ1-1
size: -
V: TRBV7-8
D: -
DNA: TGTGCCAGCAGCTTAGGTACCAGGGGGAACACTGAAGCTTTCTTT
CDR3: CASSLGTRGNTEAFF

J: TRBJ1-1
size: -
V: TRBV7-2
D: -
DNA: TGTGCCAGCAGTCCGCGCAGTGCCACGGGGGCTGAAGCTTTCTTT
CDR3: CASSPRSATGAEAFF

J: TRBJ1-2
size: -
V: TRBV7-6
D: TRBD1
DNA: TGTGCCAGCAGTCCCGGACAGGGAAGCGGCTACACCTTC
CDR3: CASSPGQGSGYTF

J: TRBJ1-1
size: -
V: TRBV11-2
D: -
DNA: TGTGCCAGCAGCTTAATAGGCGGGAACACTGAAGCTTTCTTT
CDR3: CASSLIGGNTEAFF

J: TRBJ2-3
size: -
V: TRBV7-9
D: -
DNA: TGTGCCAGCAGCTCGTTCCATGGGCAGTATTTT
CDR3: CASSSFHGQYF

J: TRBJ2-3
size: -
V: TRBV6-4
D: -
DNA: TGTGCCAGCAGTGCGGGCTCGTTCACAGATACGCAGTATTTT
CDR3: CASSAGSFTDTQYF

J: TRBJ2-7
size: -
V: TRBV6-6
D: -
DNA: TGTGCCAGCGGATCCCGGGACTTCGAGCAGTACTTC
CDR3: CASGSRDFEQYF

J: TRBJ2-2
size: -
V: TRBV9
D: TRBD1
DNA: TGTGCCAGCAGCGTAGTGGGACAGGGGGCACCCGGGGAGCTGTTTTTT
CDR3: CASSVVGQGAPGELFF

J: TRBJ1-3
size: -
V: TRBV11-2
D: -
DNA: TGTGCCAGCAGCTTAGATCTATCTGGAAACACCATATATTTT
CDR3: CASSLDLSGNTIYF

J: TRBJ2-7
size: -
V: TRBV19
D: -
DNA: TGTGCCAGTAGCGGACCATACGAGCAGTACTTC
CDR3: CASSGPYEQYF

J: TRBJ1-2
size: few
V: TRBV9
D: TRBD1
DNA: TGTGCCAGCAGCGAGCGACAGGGGCCTAACTATGGCTACACCTTC
CDR3: CASSERQGPNYGYTF

J: TRBJ2-7
size: -
V: TRBV2
D: -
DNA: TGTGCCAGCACCTCACAGGGTTCCTACGAGCAGTACTTC
CDR3: CASTSQGSYEQYF

J: TRBJ2-5
size: -
V: TRBV29-1
D: TRBD2
DNA: TGCAGCGTTTACCCCCGGGGGGGGCAAGAGACCCAGTACTTC
CDR3: CSVYPRGGQETQYF

J: TRBJ1-3
size: -
V: TRBV30
D: TRBD1
DNA: TGTGCCTGGAGGTGGGACAGGGAGAGAGCTGGAAACACCATATATTTT
CDR3: CAWRWDRERAGNTIYF

J: TRBJ2-3
size: -
V: TRBV6-6
D: -
DNA: TGTGCCAGCAGAAACGTAGGGGGAGGGAGCACAGATACGCAGTATTTT
CDR3: CASRNVGGGSTDTQYF

J: TRBJ1-2
size: -
V: TRBV7-2
D: -
DNA: TGTGCCAGCAGCTTACGTAACTATGGCTACACCTTC
CDR3: CASSLRNYGYTF

J: TRBJ1-2
size: -
V: TRBV11-1
D: -
DNA: TGTGCCAGCAGCTTAGCCTCGACAGTTAACTATGGCTACACCTTC
CDR3: CASSLASTVNYGYTF

J: TRBJ1-3
size: -
V: TRBV7-9
D: -
DNA: TGTGCCACTCAAGGGGTAACTGGAAACACCATATATTTT
CDR3: CATQGVTGNTIYF

J: TRBJ2-5
size: -
V: TRBV11-2
D: TRBD1
DNA: TGTGCCAGCAGCCCACCCGGGACAGGGGGAGAGACCCAGTACTTC
CDR3: CASSPPGTGGETQYF

J: TRBJ2-3
size: -
V: TRBV10-3
D: -
DNA: TGTGCCTCCAAGGTCGCATCTAGCACAGATACGCAGTATTTT
CDR3: CASKVASSTDTQYF

J: TRBJ2-5
size: -
V: TRBV7-8
D: TRBD2
DNA: TGTGCCAGCCTATTGAGTCTAGCGGGAGGGCCGGTACCTCTGGCGACCCAGTACTTC
CDR3: CASLLSLAGGPVPLATQYF

J: TRBJ2-3
size: -
V: TRBV5-4
D: -
DNA: TGTGCCAGCAGCGCTATCACAGATACGCAGTATTTT
CDR3: CASSAITDTQYF

J: TRBJ2-7
size: once
V: TRBV2
D: TRBD1
DNA: TGTGCCAGCACCCAGCAGACAGGGGCCTACGAGCAGTACTTC
CDR3: CASTQQTGAYEQYF

J: TRBJ2-7
size: -
V: TRBV5-1
D: -
DNA: TGCGCCAGCAGCTTGGAACAGGGATCCTACTACGAGCAGTACTTC
CDR3: CASSLEQGSYYEQYF